At least ten counts were recorded for the clone carrying this T cell receptor (beta chain). The CDR3 consists of 14 residues. Germline V gene lookup returns CDR1 SGHTA and CDR2 FQGNSA. Trimming left V 5 bases short and J 8 bases short, with 18 bases between. Template material for amplifying TCR beta CDR3 regions consisted of RNA transcripts. The TCR CDR3 first-round RT-PCR relied on the HTBI primer set. MiXCR, applied by TCRdb to the multiplex PCR reads, yields one record per CDR3 protein. Altogether roughly 500,000 distinct CDR3 sequences are present, about 16% being singletons, with the ten largest covering about 29%. This sample stems from a study of T cells in Graves' hyperthyroidism and ophthalmopathy.

Source material: blood. This receptor was obtained from a woman aged 25-40 years with Graves' ophthalmopathy. V and J are TRBV7-2 and TRBJ1-2; no definite D call. CDR3 amino acids: CASSEFNPREGYTF. The DNA for the CDR3 is TGTGCCAGCAGCGAATTTAATCCGAGGGAAGGCTACACCTTC. Using reference TRBV7-2 and TRBJ1-2 for the parts outside the CDR3, the full variable domain is GAGVSQSPSNKVTEKGKDVELRCDPISGHTALYWYRQSLGQGLEFLIYFQGNSAPDKSGLPSDRFSAERTGGSVSTLTIQRTQQEDSAVYLCASSEFNPREGYTFGSGTRLTVV.